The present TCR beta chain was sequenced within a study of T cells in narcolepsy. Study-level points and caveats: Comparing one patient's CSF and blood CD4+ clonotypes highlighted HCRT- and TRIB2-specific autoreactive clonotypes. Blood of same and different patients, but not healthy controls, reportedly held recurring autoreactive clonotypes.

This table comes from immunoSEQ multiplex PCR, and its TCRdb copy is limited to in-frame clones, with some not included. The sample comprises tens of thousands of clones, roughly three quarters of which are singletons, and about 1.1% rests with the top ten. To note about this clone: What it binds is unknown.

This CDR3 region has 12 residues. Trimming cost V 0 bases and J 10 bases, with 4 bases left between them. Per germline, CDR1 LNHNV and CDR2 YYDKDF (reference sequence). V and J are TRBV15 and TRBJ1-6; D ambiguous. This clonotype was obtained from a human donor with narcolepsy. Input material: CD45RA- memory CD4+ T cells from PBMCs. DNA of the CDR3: TGTGCCACCAGCAGAGATGCCTCACCCCTCCACTTT. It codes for CATSRDASPLHF.